One and the same sample provided the 28 T cell receptor beta chains below, sequenced in a study of blood T cell repertoires in COVID-19. Data came from immunoSEQ multiplex PCR; TCRdb stores just in-frame clones and leaves some out. The table records about 31,000 clones, more than 85% of them present only once. The specimen was peripheral blood. The receptors here all came from a man aged 55 to 70 with acute or convalescent COVID-19.

The chain has TRBV12-5 and TRBJ2-1, with D hard to call. The V gene's germline CDR1 is LGHNT and CDR2 FRNRAP. V was pared by 4 bases and J by 6 bases, with 7 bases between. CDR3 length: 12 amino acids. CDR3 coding DNA: TGTGCTAGTGGTTCCGAGCCCAATGAGCAGTTCTTC. This codes for CASGSEPNEQFF.

The chain carries TRBV7-3 and TRBJ2-1; 8 nucleotides line up with TRBD2. Losses at the gene ends were 5 bases for V and 4 bases for J; bases not matched to a gene: 10. The CDR3 length is 16 residues. The germline gives CDR1 SGHTA, CDR2 FQGTGA. This chain's CDR3 is CASSPAETSGYNEQFF. CDR3 nucleotides: TGTGCCAGCAGCCCTGCGGAAACTAGCGGTTACAATGAGCAGTTCTTC.

This chain joins TRBV3-1 (or the pseudogene TRBV3-2) and TRBJ1-4, with unresolved D. CDR3 size: 16 residues. The ends were cut back, 0 bases at V and 7 bases at J, with 15 bases in the middle. Germline values: CDR1 LGHDT, CDR2 YNNKEL (reference sequence). CDR3 bases: TGTGCCAGCAGCCAAGATTCAGTCCCAGGAGGTGAAAAACTGTTTTTT. As protein: CASSQDSVPGGEKLFF.

The chain uses TRBV7-2 and TRBJ1-2, with D possibly matching TRBD1 (5 bases). Per germline, CDR1 SGHTA and CDR2 FQGNSA. The CDR3 is 12 amino acids. The germline V and J ends were trimmed by 2 bases and 8 bases, with 9 bases remaining between them. The CDR3 bases are TGTGCCAGCAGCTTAATGGCAGGGGGCTACACCTTC. Protein: CASSLMAGGYTF.

The V gene is TRBV11-3, the J gene TRBJ2-7, with 8 nucleotides matching TRBD1. CDR1 is SGHNT, CDR2 YENEEA, per germline. The CDR3 is made up of 13 amino acids. V was pared by 2 bases and J by 3 bases, with 0 bases of the junction left unmatched. The CDR3 reads CASSLTGGYEQYV. The CDR3, as DNA: TGTGCCAGCAGCTTAACAGGGGGCTACGAGCAGTACGTC.

The chain has TRBV10-1 and TRBJ1-4; no definite D call. Trimming took off 4 bases at V and 5 bases at J, with 26 bases between the two ends. The CDR3 totals 19 residues. CDR1 is WNHNN, CDR2 SYGVQD, per germline (reference sequence). The CDR3 here is CASSAYGRGYGPSNEKLFF. CDR3 sequence (DNA): TGCGCCAGCAGTGCTTACGGGCGGGGTTATGGACCAAGCAATGAAAAACTGTTTTTT.

The chain employs TRBV9 and TRBJ1-5, with D maybe TRBD1 (5 bases). V was cut by 4 bases and J by 3 bases, with 14 bases left in between. CDR1 SGDLS and CDR2 YYNGEE come from the germline V gene. The CDR3 is made up of 15 amino acids. As DNA, the CDR3 is TGTGCCAGCAGCCGGCGGGGGGACCTCAATCAGCCCCAGCATTTT. This sequence encodes CASSRRGDLNQPQHF.

The rearrangement joins TRBV6-5 to TRBJ1-5, with D maybe TRBD1 (6 bases). Germline V gene lookup returns CDR1 MNHEY and CDR2 SVGAGI. The CDR3 has 13 amino acids. The V end lost 4 bases, the J end lost 7 bases, and 11 bases lay between the germline ends. The CDR3 DNA reads TGTGCCAGCAGTTTATCAGGGGAGCAGCCCCAGCATTTT. Translating gives CASSLSGEQPQHF.

CDR3 DNA: TGTGCCTGGAGAATTAAAGGGGCTTGGGGCTACACCTTC. Encoded protein: CAWRIKGAWGYTF. The chain uses TRBV30 and TRBJ1-2, with D tentatively TRBD1 (5 bases). Germline V CDR1 and CDR2: GTSNPN, SVGIG (reference sequence). The CDR3 is 13 amino acids. V was clipped by 3 bases and J by 8 bases, with 16 bases between them. Full variable domain (outside the CDR3, taken from reference TRBV30 and TRBJ1-2): SQTIHQWPATLVQPVGSPLSLECTVEGTSNPNLYWYRQAAGRGLQLLFYSVGIGQISSEVPQNLSASRPQDRQFILSSKKLLLSDSGFYLCAWRIKGAWGYTFGSGTRLTVV.

The chain links TRBV12-3 or TRBV12-4 to TRBJ1-1, with D unresolved. This CDR3 is built from 12 residues. The germline V and J ends were trimmed by 4 bases and 3 bases, with 6 bases remaining between them. The CDR3 nucleotides are TGTGCCAGCAGTTCCGACTACACTGAAGCTTTCTTT. Protein product: CASSSDYTEAFF.

The chain couples TRBV6-2 or TRBV6-3 to TRBJ2-1, with 8 bases fitting TRBD2. Germline loops: CDR1 MNHEY, CDR2 SVGEGT. Trimming at V came to 5 bases and at J to 0 bases, leaving 6 bases not matched to a gene. This CDR3 contains 16 residues. CDR3 region: CASSLIAGSSYNEQFF. The CDR3, as DNA: TGTGCCAGCAGTCTTATAGCGGGAAGCTCCTACAATGAGCAGTTCTTC.

In nucleotides, the CDR3 is TGTGCCAGCAGTTACTCAAAGAGGAGACACACCGGGGAGCTGTTTTTT. This codes for CASSYSKRRHTGELFF. The chain carries TRBV6-2 or TRBV6-3 and TRBJ2-2; D not certain. This CDR3 region has 16 residues. V was shortened by 0 bases and J by 3 bases, with 11 bases between the two germline ends. CDR1 MNHEY and CDR2 SVGEGT come from the germline V gene.

This clone has a handful of counts. The chain carries TRBV19 and TRBJ2-1; D may be TRBD2 (6 bases). V was pared by 1 base and J by 10 bases, with 11 bases between. From germline, CDR1 is LNHDA and CDR2 SQIVND (reference sequence). The CDR3 runs to 13 residues. As DNA, the CDR3 is TGTGCCAGTAGTATAGGCGGGACGAGGGAGCAGTTCTTC. Translation: CASSIGGTREQFF. The entire variable domain, with the rest obtained from reference TRBV19 and TRBJ2-1, is as follows: DGGITQSPKYLFRKEGQNVTLSCEQNLNHDAMYWYRQDPGQGLRLIYYSQIVNDFQKGDIAEGYSVSREKKESFPLTVTSAQKNPTAFYLCASSIGGTREQFFGPGTRLTVL.

V and J are TRBV18 and TRBJ1-4; a weak D match, TRBD1 (6 bases). From germline, CDR1 is KGHSH and CDR2 LQKENI. V was cut by 1 base and J by 5 bases, with 11 bases left in between. The CDR3 length is 15 residues. The CDR3 DNA follows: TGTGCCAGCTCACCACTCAGGGGTGGGAATGAAAAACTGTTTTTT. Its translation is CASSPLRGGNEKLFF.

The CDR3 region is CASSLRGDSTIYF. The CDR3 region has the DNA TGTGCCAGCAGTTTAAGGGGTGATAGCACCATATATTTT. V is TRBV28 and J is TRBJ1-3; tentative D call: TRBD1 (5 bases). Germline V lookup: CDR1 MDHEN, CDR2 SYDVKM. V was shortened by 2 bases and J by 9 bases, with 11 bases between the two germline ends. The CDR3 has 13 residues.

The chain has TRBV10-2 and TRBJ1-5; 9 nucleotides agree with TRBD1. Germline V gene sequence: CDR1 WSHSY, CDR2 SAAADI. The CDR3 runs 13 residues. V lost 7 bases, J lost 6 bases, and 4 bases stayed unmatched. For the CDR3, the DNA is TGCGCCAGCAATGACAGGGGGGCTCAGCCCCAGCATTTT. This encodes CASNDRGAQPQHF.

The rearrangement uses TRBV12-5 and TRBJ2-2; 7 nucleotides align to TRBD1. V gave up 1 base and J gave up 7 bases; unmatched junction bases: 6. The CDR3 loop spans 15 amino acids. CDR1 LGHNT and CDR2 FRNRAP come from the germline V gene. CDR3 region: CASGLEGAVGGELFF. The CDR3 DNA reads as TGTGCTAGTGGTTTGGAGGGGGCAGTGGGCGGGGAGCTGTTTTTT.

This CDR3 reads CASSQSAGGITGELFF. CDR3 bases: TGCGCCAGCAGCCAATCAGCAGGGGGTATAACCGGGGAGCTGTTTTTT. This sequence joins TRBV4-3 and TRBJ2-2; TRBD1 matches 7 bases. Germline CDR1 reads LGHNA; CDR2 reads YSLEER. The CDR3 sequence is 16 residues long. J gave up 5 bases and V 2 bases, and 8 bases lay outside the gene matches.

CDR3 amino acids: CASSLLQGDGNTIYF. The CDR3 bases are TGCGCCAGCAGCTTGTTACAGGGCGATGGAAACACCATATATTTT. The chain links TRBV5-1 to TRBJ1-3, with D possibly matching TRBD1 (6 bases). Germline V CDR1 and CDR2: SGHRS, YFSETQ. The CDR3 is 15 amino acids. V was clipped by 1 base and J by 3 bases, with 11 bases between them.

This clone has just a few counts. CDR3 coding DNA: TGCGCCAGCCGACGTCCAGGGGAGATTCCCCTCCACTTT. Translation: CASRRPGEIPLHF. This chain links TRBV5-1 with TRBJ1-6; a weak D match, TRBD1 (6 bases). The CDR3 runs 13 residues. Per the germline V gene, CDR1 is SGHRS and CDR2 is YFSETQ. Trimming shortened V by 7 bases and J by 13 bases, and 18 bases separated the two germline ends.

V gene TRBV6-5 combines with J gene TRBJ1-4; D unclear. Germline CDR1 and CDR2: MNHEY and SVGAGI. The V gene lost 2 bases and the J gene lost 8 bases, with 15 bases spanning the gap. The CDR3 totals 15 residues. Written as DNA, the CDR3 is TGTGCCAGCAGTTACGGCCGTATAAGCGGGGAAAAACTGTTTTTT. It yields the protein CASSYGRISGEKLFF.

V is TRBV27 and J is TRBJ1-1; possible D gene TRBD1, 6 bases. V was clipped by 3 bases and J by 4 bases, with 9 bases between them. The CDR3 consists of 13 residues. The germline CDR1 and CDR2 sequences are MNHEY and SMNVEV (reference sequence). Here the CDR3 reads CASSLGGATEAFF. CDR3 nucleotide sequence: TGTGCCAGCAGTTTGGGGGGGGCCACTGAAGCTTTCTTT.

This chain uses TRBV3-1 (or the pseudogene TRBV3-2) with TRBJ2-3; 9 positions match TRBD1. The CDR3 consists of 15 residues. Germline CDR1 LGHDT, CDR2 YNNKEL (reference sequence). Trimming cost V 3 bases and J 4 bases; bases outside gene matches: 5. CDR3 sequence: CASSHGTGSADTQYF. As DNA, the CDR3 is TGTGCCAGCAGCCACGGGACAGGGTCAGCAGATACGCAGTATTTT.

This chain uses TRBV18 with TRBJ1-1; D is possibly TRBD1 (5 bases). With 2 bases removed from V and 0 bases from J, the gap between germline ends came to 10 bases. The CDR3 length is 15 residues. CDR1 and CDR2 (germline): KGHSH, LQKENI. The CDR3 region is CASSPSWGLNTEAFF. The CDR3 nucleotides are TGTGCCAGCTCACCATCCTGGGGCCTGAACACTGAAGCTTTCTTT.

V gene TRBV19 combines with J gene TRBJ2-5, with D tentatively TRBD2 (5 bases). V was pared by 8 bases and J by 7 bases, with 11 bases between. This CDR3 spans 11 amino acids. The germline gives CDR1 LNHDA, CDR2 SQIVND (reference sequence). DNA for the CDR3: TGTGCCAGTGGGTCCGCGGGGACCCAGTACTTC. Translating it yields CASGSAGTQYF. The full variable domain, with the rest looked up from reference TRBV19 and TRBJ2-5, is DGGITQSPKYLFRKEGQNVTLSCEQNLNHDAMYWYRQDPGQGLRLIYYSQIVNDFQKGDIAEGYSVSREKKESFPLTVTSAQKNPTAFYLCASGSAGTQYFGPGTRLLVL.

The CDR3 reads CASSQIQGNTEAFF. The CDR3 DNA reads TGTGCCAGCAGCCAAATCCAGGGGAACACTGAAGCTTTCTTT. V usage is TRBV7-9 and J usage is TRBJ1-1; tentatively, D is TRBD1 (5 bases). Germline V gene data show CDR1 as SEHNR and CDR2 as FQNEAQ (reference sequence). Trimming pared 5 bases from V and 1 base from J, leaving 11 bases between. There are 14 residues in the CDR3.

The CDR3 sequence: CASSKQGASSGANVLTF. The CDR3 bases are TGTGCCAGCAGCAAACAGGGCGCGAGCTCTGGGGCCAACGTCCTGACTTTC. The chain has TRBV9 and TRBJ2-6, with D maybe TRBD1 (6 bases). CDR1 and CDR2 from the germline V gene are SGDLS and YYNGEE. V lost 4 bases and J lost 0, with 14 bases in between. There are 17 residues in the CDR3.

The chain joins TRBV9 to TRBJ2-3; 7 nucleotides match TRBD2. Germline loops: CDR1 SGDLS, CDR2 YYNGEE. V lost 3 bases and J lost 0; bases outside the gene matches: 7. This CDR3 region has 16 residues. CDR3 nucleotide sequence: TGTGCCAGCAGCGCCCGACTAGCCGACAGCACAGATACGCAGTATTTT. Encoded protein: CASSARLADSTDTQYF.